This T cell receptor beta chain derives from a study of OX40 agonist ivuxolimab in advanced cancers. Assay: immunoSEQ multiplex PCR; the TCRdb copy retains only in-frame clones and omits some. The sample contains about 77,000 clones, 80% to 90% of which appear only once. V was cut by 6 bases and J by 0 bases, with 12 bases left in between. Germline loops: CDR1 SGHTA, CDR2 FQGNSA. This CDR3 contains 15 residues. Baseline was the first blood sampling point, followed by cycle 4 day 1 and cycle 7 day 1. The rearrangement links TRBV7-2 to TRBJ1-5; D is unresolved. The receptor was derived from an adult with an advanced solid tumor such as melanoma, head and neck, liver or kidney cancer. Material: CD4+ or CD8+ T cells sorted from blood, obtained in a trial of the OX40 agonist ivuxolimab. In DNA form, the CDR3 reads TGTGCCAGCAGGAAAGATCGGGATAGCAATCAGCCCCAGCATTTT. Amino acid sequence: CASRKDRDSNQPQHF.